Below are 14 T cell receptor beta chains sequenced from a single sample in a study of blood T cells in healthy people across ages. A J-beta primer mix and a sample-barcoded 5' primer were used in a second PCR of roughly 6 to 11 cycles. TCRdb redid the calling of the 5' RACE reads with MiXCR, one entry per CDR3 protein. The repertoire holds 380,000 or so distinct CDR3 sequences, more than 45% seen once, with 51% in the top ten. Sequencing used blood. Receptor source: a man aged 55 to 70 in good health.

This clonotype occurred many times. The rearrangement joins TRBV6-5 to TRBJ2-5, with D unresolved. V lost 3 bases and J lost 5, with 4 bases in between. The CDR3 runs 11 residues. Germline V gene data show CDR1 as MNHEY and CDR2 as SVGAGI. The DNA for the CDR3 is TGTGCCAGCAGTTATCGGGAGACCCAGTACTTC. It yields the protein CASSYRETQYF.

Worth noting for this clonotype: This may be a read error, as it is one base from a much larger clone. The V gene is TRBV12-3 or TRBV12-4, the J gene TRBJ2-1; no firm D call. V shed 6 bases and J shed 0 bases, with 3 bases lying between them. The CDR3 contains 12 residues. The CDR3 nucleotides are TGTGCCAGCAGGTACTCCTACAATGAGCAGTTCTTC. It translates to CASRYSYNEQFF.

The rearrangement uses TRBV4-3 and TRBJ1-4; 7 positions match TRBD1. Germline loops: CDR1 LGHNA, CDR2 YSLEER. The CDR3 covers 16 residues. With 0 bases clipped from V and 5 bases from J, the junction kept 6 bases outside the gene matches. The CDR3: CASSQDEEGANEKLFF. CDR3 DNA sequence: TGCGCCAGCAGCCAAGATGAGGAGGGGGCGAATGAAAAACTGTTTTTT.

The chain combines TRBV20-1 with TRBJ2-7, with D hard to call. This CDR3 has 14 residues. CDR1 is DFQATT, CDR2 SNEGSKA, per germline (reference sequence). The germline V and J ends were trimmed by 3 bases and 6 bases, with 18 bases remaining between them. The CDR3 sequence: CSASRHGGVSEQYF. CDR3 sequence (DNA): TGCAGTGCTAGTCGGCACGGCGGCGTATCCGAGCAGTACTTC.

This chain connects TRBV6-2 or TRBV6-3 to TRBJ1-5; no clear D. V was pared by 2 bases and J by 11 bases, with 16 bases between. The germline gives CDR1 MNHEY, CDR2 SVGEGT. This CDR3 spans 14 amino acids. This CDR3 reads CASSYVSDGMAQHF. Written as DNA, the CDR3 is TGTGCCAGCAGTTACGTGTCGGATGGTATGGCCCAGCATTTT.

This clonotype has only one observation. This chain connects TRBV9 to TRBJ2-1, with 8 bases matching TRBD1. Germline V gives CDR1 SGDLS, CDR2 YYNGEE. With V trimmed by 4 bases and J by 2 bases, 14 bases remained unmatched. This CDR3 has 18 amino acids. This CDR3 reads CASSPPTGQGRTYNEQFF. The CDR3 region has the DNA TGTGCCAGCAGCCCCCCAACTGGACAGGGCAGGACCTACAATGAGCAGTTCTTC.

The CDR3, as DNA: TGTGCCAGCAGTGAAAACGTGCCTAGCGGGGTTAGCACAGATACGCAGTATTTT. Amino acids: CASSENVPSGVSTDTQYF. The V call is TRBV2, the J call TRBJ2-3, with 9 bases identical to TRBD2. Germline V gene lookup returns CDR1 SNHLY and CDR2 FYNNEI. This CDR3 contains 18 residues. The V gene end was trimmed by 2 bases and the J gene end by 0 bases; junction bases not matched to a gene: 9.

As regards this clonotype: One end of the junction varies from germline; a read error may be responsible. V usage is TRBV20-1 and J usage is TRBJ2-7; D gene unclear. Germline V CDR1 and CDR2: DFQATT, SNEGSKA (reference sequence). The CDR3 covers 13 residues. The CDR3 is CSARGEGPYEQYF. The CDR3 nucleotides are TGCAGTGCAAGAGGTGAAGGGCCCTACGAGCAGTACTTC.

This clonotype was detected only once. The V and J genes are TRBV2 and TRBJ2-4, with 7 bases aligning to TRBD1. The DNA end favors TRBJ2-7, so the J call may be wrong. From germline, CDR1 is SNHLY and CDR2 FYNNEI. This CDR3 spans 13 amino acids. Here the CDR3 reads CASLRDSVYEQYF. The CDR3 DNA sequence: TGTGCCAGCCTTCGGGACAGCGTCTACGAGCAGTACTTC.

The gene calls are TRBV12-3 or TRBV12-4 and TRBJ2-1; D might be TRBD1 or TRBD2, each matching 5 bases. Between the trimmed V and J ends, which lost 7 bases and 5 bases, there was a span of 12 bases. There are 13 residues in the CDR3. The CDR3 DNA reads as TGTGCCAGCAAAAGGGACGCAAACAATGAGCAGTTCTTC. Protein: CASKRDANNEQFF.

CDR3 amino acids: CASSLGRAGGGELFF. As DNA, the CDR3 is TGTGCCAGCAGCTTAGGGAGAGCGGGAGGCGGGGAGCTGTTTTTT. The V and J genes are TRBV7-2 and TRBJ2-2; 9 positions match TRBD2. V trimming: 1 base; J trimming: 7 bases; junction bases outside the gene matches: 4. The V gene's germline CDR1 is SGHTA and CDR2 FQGNSA. The CDR3 is made up of 15 amino acids. Looking up the rest from reference TRBV7-2 and TRBJ2-2 gives the full variable domain: GAGVSQSPSNKVTEKGKDVELRCDPISGHTALYWYRQSLGQGLEFLIYFQGNSAPDKSGLPSDRFSAERTGGSVSTLTIQRTQQEDSAVYLCASSLGRAGGGELFFGEGSRLTVL.

V usage is TRBV29-1 and J usage is TRBJ2-5; TRBD2 matches 10 bases. The CDR3 runs to 14 residues. Germline V gene lookup returns CDR1 SQVTM and CDR2 ANQGSEA. The trim removed 5 bases at V and 11 bases at J, leaving 14 bases unmatched. DNA of the CDR3: TGCAGCGTTAAAGCGGGGGGGCGAAACAATGAGCAGTACTTC. It translates to CSVKAGGRNNEQYF.

The chain recombines TRBV2 with TRBJ1-2; possibly TRBD1 for D (5 bases). The CDR3 totals 14 residues. Germline values: CDR1 SNHLY, CDR2 FYNNEI. Between the trimmed V and J ends, which lost 5 bases and 7 bases, there was a span of 17 bases. CDR3 nucleotides: TGTGCCAGCAGTACGGGGCAGTCTTTGGGTGGCTACACCTTC. It encodes CASSTGQSLGGYTF.

This chain uses TRBV10-3 with TRBJ2-3, with 10 bases identical to TRBD1. Looked up from germline, CDR1 is ENHRY and CDR2 is SYGVKD. This CDR3 comprises 16 residues. With 4 bases clipped from V and 1 base from J, the junction kept 5 bases outside the gene matches. This chain's CDR3 is CAISGAGTGGTDTQYF. The CDR3 nucleotides read TGTGCCATCAGTGGCGCCGGGACAGGGGGCACAGATACGCAGTATTTT.